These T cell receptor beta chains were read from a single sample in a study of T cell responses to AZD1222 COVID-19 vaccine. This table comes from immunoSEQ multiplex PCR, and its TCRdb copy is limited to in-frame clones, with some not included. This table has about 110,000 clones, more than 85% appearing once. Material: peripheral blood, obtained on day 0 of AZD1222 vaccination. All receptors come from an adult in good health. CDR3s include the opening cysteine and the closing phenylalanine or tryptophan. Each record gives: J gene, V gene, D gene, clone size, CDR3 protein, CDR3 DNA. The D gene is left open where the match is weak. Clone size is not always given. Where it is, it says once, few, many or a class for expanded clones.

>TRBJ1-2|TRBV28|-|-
CASSLEQGGGYTF
TGTGCCAGCAGTTTGGAACAGGGAGGTGGCTACACCTTC
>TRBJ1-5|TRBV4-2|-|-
CASSPAGANQPQHF
TGTGCCAGCAGCCCAGCAGGGGCCAATCAGCCCCAGCATTTT
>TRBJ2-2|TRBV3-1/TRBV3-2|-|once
CASSQSTRRSLFF
TGTGCCAGCAGCCAATCGACTCGGAGGTCGCTGTTTTTT
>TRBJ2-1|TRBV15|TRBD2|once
CATSRDWSGSNSEQFF
TGTGCCACCAGCAGAGATTGGAGCGGGAGTAATAGTGAGCAGTTCTTC
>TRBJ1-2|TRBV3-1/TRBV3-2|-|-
CASSQGNSGGYTF
TGTGCCAGCAGCCAAGGCAATTCGGGTGGCTACACCTTC
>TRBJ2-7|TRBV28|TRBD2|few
CASSPRGGSFSYEQYF
TGTGCCAGCAGTCCACGGGGCGGGAGTTTCTCCTACGAGCAGTACTTC
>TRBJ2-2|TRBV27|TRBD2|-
CASSFRTSGGANTGELFF
TGTGCCAGCAGTTTTAGGACTAGCGGGGGGGCGAACACCGGGGAGCTGTTTTTT
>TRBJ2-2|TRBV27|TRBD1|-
CASRLLGQGANTGELFF
TGTGCCAGCAGACTCCTCGGGCAGGGGGCGAACACCGGGGAGCTGTTTTTT
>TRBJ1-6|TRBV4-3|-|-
CASSQAGGAGNSPLHF
TGCGCCAGCAGCCAAGCTGGGGGCGCGGGTAATTCACCCCTCCACTTT
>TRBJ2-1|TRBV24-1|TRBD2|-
CATSESSSGASYNEQFF
TGTGCCACCAGTGAATCAAGTAGCGGGGCCTCCTACAATGAGCAGTTCTTC
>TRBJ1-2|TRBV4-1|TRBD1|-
CASSQEGTGDYGYTF
TGCGCCAGCAGCCAAGAAGGGACAGGGGACTATGGCTACACCTTC
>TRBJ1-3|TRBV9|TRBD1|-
CASRASGTGGGNTIYF
TGTGCCAGCAGAGCAAGCGGGACAGGGGGAGGAAACACCATATATTTT
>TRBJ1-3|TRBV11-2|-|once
CASSLSVVSSGNTIYF
TGTGCCAGCAGCTTATCCGTCGTGAGCTCTGGAAACACCATATATTTT
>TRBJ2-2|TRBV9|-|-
CASSFRVTGELFF
TGTGCCAGCAGCTTCAGGGTCACCGGGGAGCTGTTTTTT
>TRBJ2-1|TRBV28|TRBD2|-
CATVTGLATANEQFF
TGTGCCACGGTAACGGGACTAGCGACAGCCAATGAGCAGTTCTTC
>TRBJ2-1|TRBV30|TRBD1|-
CASERDRSYNEQFF
TGTGCCTCAGAACGGGACAGGTCCTACAATGAGCAGTTCTTC
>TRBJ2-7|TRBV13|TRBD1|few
CASSYLTRQGSDEQYF
TGTGCCAGCAGCTACTTAACCCGACAGGGTAGCGACGAGCAGTACTTC
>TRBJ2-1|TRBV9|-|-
CASSVANEQFF
TGTGCCAGCAGCGTCGCGAATGAGCAGTTCTTC
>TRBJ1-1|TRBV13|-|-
CASISMGTEAFF
TGTGCCAGCATAAGCATGGGGACTGAAGCTTTCTTT
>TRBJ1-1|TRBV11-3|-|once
CASSLDRAGVEAFF
TGTGCCAGCAGCTTAGATAGGGCAGGAGTCGAAGCTTTCTTT
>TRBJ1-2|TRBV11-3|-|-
CASSSGGGIYGYTF
TGTGCCAGCAGCTCCGGCGGGGGCATCTATGGCTACACCTTC
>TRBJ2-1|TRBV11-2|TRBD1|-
CASSPSRDRVPQFF
TGTGCCAGCAGCCCGTCCCGGGACAGGGTTCCCCAGTTCTTC
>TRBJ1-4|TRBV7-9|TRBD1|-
CASSLTGVGEKLFF
TGTGCCAGCAGCTTAACAGGGGTGGGTGAAAAACTGTTTTTT
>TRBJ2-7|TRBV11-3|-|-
CASSSRSGYEQYF
TGTGCCAGCAGCTCGAGGTCTGGCTACGAGCAGTACTTC
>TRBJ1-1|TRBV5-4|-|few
CASSYDRFTEAFF
TGTGCCAGCAGCTACGACAGGTTTACTGAAGCTTTCTTT
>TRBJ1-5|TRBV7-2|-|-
CASSFQGGKQPQHF
TGTGCCAGCAGCTTTCAGGGTGGGAAACAGCCCCAGCATTTT
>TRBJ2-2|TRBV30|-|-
CAWNRAGTGELFF
TGTGCCTGGAACAGGGCGGGCACCGGGGAGCTGTTTTTT
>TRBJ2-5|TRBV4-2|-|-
CASSQGFRAGDQETQYF
TGTGCCAGCAGCCAAGGTTTTCGGGCAGGAGACCAAGAGACCCAGTACTTC
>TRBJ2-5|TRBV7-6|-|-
CASSLVLAAGLTNPQETQYF
TGTGCCAGCAGCTTAGTCTTAGCGGCTGGGCTAACGAACCCCCAAGAGACCCAGTACTTC
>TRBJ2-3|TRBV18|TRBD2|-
CASSLTSGGALTDTQYF
TGTGCCAGCTCACTGACTAGCGGGGGGGCCTTGACAGATACGCAGTATTTT